The clone carrying this TCR beta chain was picked up many times. Its antigen is as yet unknown. The germline V gene has CDR1 KGHDR and CDR2 SFDVKD. This CDR3 is built from 14 residues. The germline V and J ends were trimmed by 5 bases and 5 bases, with 12 bases remaining between them. Construction of TCR beta libraries was performed using quantitative 5'-RACE with molecular barcodes. MiXCR, applied by TCRdb to the 5' RACE reads, yields one record per CDR3 protein. The table shows 150,000 to 200,000 distinct CDR3 sequences, with over 10% occurring only once. The record originates from a study of CD8 T cells in ankylosing spondylitis. Study-level findings and limits: Clones linked to the disease showed a CD8+ phenotype. They occurred at relatively low frequencies in peripheral blood.

The chain combines TRBV24-1 with TRBJ2-1; unclear D gene. This TCR came from a female donor with ankylosing spondylitis or in good health (not recorded which). Specimen: blood, either unsorted or a sorted T cell fraction (not recorded which). In DNA, the CDR3 is TGTGCCACCAGTGGCCTAGGGTACAACAATGAGCAGTTCTTC. It specifies CATSGLGYNNEQFF.